This TCR beta chain was identified in a study of blood T cell repertoires in COVID-19. Original analysis: Estimation of nucleated cell counts relied on the amplification of reference gene primers. Only in-frame clones appear in the TCRdb table, and some are missing; sequencing was by immunoSEQ multiplex PCR. Clone size and V and J calls were adopted from that table, with D and trimming inferred from the DNA. The data show 150,000 to 200,000 clones, around 84% seen once. Germline CDR1 GTSNPN, CDR2 SVGIG (reference sequence). The CDR3 has 14 amino acids. V lost 3 bases and J 5 bases, leaving 16 bases between the germline ends.

Material for sequencing was peripheral blood. The chain joins TRBV30 to TRBJ1-2; no definite D call. This clonotype was sampled from a woman of 80 years or more with acute or convalescent COVID-19. CDR3 sequence reads: CAWRNVVGVYGYTF. The CDR3 DNA is TGTGCCTGGAGGAATGTAGTCGGGGTATATGGCTACACCTTC.